The 19 T cell receptor beta chains presented below share a single source sample, sequenced in a study of blood T cells in healthy people across ages (dated by TCRdb to 2014 to 2015). The library was produced with 5' RACE. TCRdb shows the sequencer as Illumina HiSeq 2500. A second roughly 7 to 12 cycle PCR used a sample-barcoded 5' primer and a J-beta primer mix. The public reads were quality trimmed at Q25 with fastp and then assembled into clones with MiXCR by TCRdb, keeping productive beta chains. When rows share a CDR3 protein, they turn into one entry using the most common DNA and genes. The sample includes roughly 1,100,000 distinct CDR3 sequences, with approximately 25% observed a single time. Less than 0.85% of the sample goes to the ten largest clones. This sample also appeared in a second study, on T cells of mothers and their children.

The sample consisted of blood. These receptors were collected from a girl between 2 and 10 years old in good health.

This rearrangement joins TRBV29-1 to TRBJ2-1, with D possibly being TRBD1 (5 bases). The ends were cut back, 6 bases at V and 4 bases at J, with 10 bases in the middle. This CDR3 region has 12 residues. Germline V lookup: CDR1 SQVTM, CDR2 ANQGSEA. The CDR3 loop is CSVGRDYNEQFF. As DNA, the CDR3 is TGCAGCGTGGGCAGGGATTACAATGAGCAGTTCTTC.

This clonotype occurred a few times. The chain has TRBV7-2 and TRBJ2-2; 8 bases match TRBD1. The junction had 10 bases not matched to a gene; V was cut back by 5 bases and J by 2 bases. Germline CDR1 and CDR2: SGHTA and FQGNSA. The CDR3 runs to 17 residues. CDR3 loop: CASSPRTGRGNTGELFF. The DNA of the CDR3 is TGTGCCAGCAGCCCCCGGACAGGGAGAGGTAACACCGGGGAGCTGTTTTTT.

V usage is TRBV20-1 and J usage is TRBJ1-5; D possibly corresponds to TRBD1 (5 bases). The CDR3 has 15 residues. Trimming pared 8 bases from V and 6 bases from J, leaving 23 bases between. Germline V gives CDR1 DFQATT, CDR2 SNEGSKA (reference sequence). The CDR3 here is CSFTPGTPGSQPQHF. The CDR3 bases are TGCAGTTTTACCCCTGGGACCCCTGGGAGTCAGCCCCAGCATTTT.

This clonotype was picked up a small number of times. The chain has TRBV28 and TRBJ1-5; D may be TRBD1 (5 bases). This CDR3 has 15 residues. Germline lookup yields CDR1 MDHEN and CDR2 SYDVKM. V lost 4 bases and J lost 5, with 15 bases in between. Written as DNA, the CDR3 is TGTGCCAGCAGTTATAGGGGTTTCTCGGATCAGCCCCAGCATTTT. This translates into CASSYRGFSDQPQHF.

J is TRBJ1-1 and V is TRBV7-8, with a weak D call TRBD1 (6 bases). In germline, CDR1 is SGHVS, CDR2 FQNEAQ. The V end lost 5 bases, the J end lost 11 bases, and 21 bases lay between the germline ends. The CDR3 spans 14 residues. The chain's CDR3 is CASSPPTGAREAFF. CDR3 nucleotide sequence: TGTGCCAGCAGCCCGCCGACAGGAGCCCGTGAGGCTTTCTTT. The full variable domain, with the rest looked up from reference TRBV7-8 and TRBJ1-1, is GAGVSQSPRYKVAKRGQDVALRCDPISGHVSLFWYQQALGQGPEFLTYFQNEAQLDKSGLPSDRFFAERPEGSVSTLKIQRTQQEDSAVYLCASSPPTGAREAFFGQGTRLTVV.

This clonotype has more than one count but fewer than ten. The chain recombines TRBV2 with TRBJ2-5; D might be TRBD1 (5 bases). Trimming left V 9 bases short and J 2 bases short, with 13 bases between. Germline V lookup: CDR1 SNHLY, CDR2 FYNNEI. This CDR3 is 13 amino acids long. CDR3 in amino acids: CASCVSGQETQYF. CDR3 bases: TGTGCCAGTTGTGTGTCAGGGCAAGAGACCCAGTACTTC.

The CDR3: CSARDGLAGRNEQYV. CDR3 in DNA: TGCAGCGCTAGAGACGGACTAGCGGGAAGAAACGAGCAGTACGTC. The chain uses TRBV20-1 and TRBJ2-1; 12 positions match TRBD2. The closer fit of TRBJ2-7 to the DNA end suggests the J call may be wrong. This CDR3 spans 15 amino acids. Germline CDR1 is DFQATT and CDR2 is SNEGSKA (reference sequence).

V gene TRBV25-1 combines with J gene TRBJ1-6; tentative D call: TRBD1 (6 bases). Germline assignment: CDR1 MGHDK and CDR2 SYGVNS. Trimming removed 3 bases at V and 7 bases at J, with 16 bases between. This CDR3 spans 16 amino acids. CDR3 nucleotide sequence: TGTGCCAGCAGTGACAGCTCGTACAGGGAGAATTCACCCCTCCACTTT. Amino acid sequence: CASSDSSYRENSPLHF.

The chain links TRBV20-1 to TRBJ2-5; 12 bases are a match to TRBD2. The J call may be in error: the DNA end matches TRBJ2-1 better. The CDR3 is 15 amino acids. Per the germline V gene, CDR1 is DFQATT and CDR2 is SNEGSKA (reference sequence). The CDR3 sequence: CSAAPTTSGSSEQFF. The CDR3 DNA reads TGCAGTGCTGCACCGACGACTAGCGGGAGCAGTGAGCAGTTCTTC.

This rearrangement joins TRBV15 to TRBJ2-7; no firm D call. V dropped 0 bases and J dropped 5 bases, with 11 bases sitting between them. The CDR3 runs 14 residues. In germline, CDR1 is LNHNV, CDR2 YYDKDF (reference sequence). The CDR3 DNA follows: TGTGCCACCAGCAGAGATAGACCTGGGGACGAGCAGTACTTC. Amino acid sequence: CATSRDRPGDEQYF. The full variable domain, completed using reference TRBV15 and TRBJ2-7, is DAMVIQNPRYQVTQFGKPVTLSCSQTLNHNVMYWYQQKSSQAPKLLFHYYDKDFNNEADTPDNFQSRRPNTSFCFLDIRSPGLGDTAMYLCATSRDRPGDEQYFGPGTRLTVT.

The chain carries TRBV5-1 and TRBJ2-5; 11 nucleotides line up with TRBD2. CDR1 and CDR2 from the germline V gene are SGHRS and YFSETQ. J gave up 4 bases and V 0 bases, and 5 bases lay outside the gene matches. There are 16 residues in the CDR3. The CDR3 reads CASSLVPTSGVETQYF. The CDR3 nucleotides are TGCGCCAGCAGCTTGGTCCCGACTAGCGGGGTAGAGACCCAGTACTTC.

The chain links TRBV20-1 to TRBJ2-3; a weak D match, TRBD2 (6 bases). V was cut by 3 bases and J by 1 base, with 20 bases left in between. The V gene's germline CDR1 is DFQATT and CDR2 SNEGSKA (reference sequence). CDR3 length: 17 amino acids. In DNA form, the CDR3 reads TGCAGTGCTAGTTCTCTAGCGATCAGCGACCGCACAGATACGCAGTATTTT. It specifies CSASSLAISDRTDTQYF.

This rearrangement joins TRBV9 to TRBJ2-5, with D hard to call. Looked up from germline, CDR1 is SGDLS and CDR2 is YYNGEE. CDR3 length: 13 amino acids. Between the trimmed V and J ends, which lost 4 bases and 5 bases, there was a span of 12 bases. The CDR3 DNA reads as TGTGCCAGCAGCCTTAGGGTGGAGGAGACCCAGTACTTC. Its translation is CASSLRVEETQYF.

This clonotype was seen more than once but under ten times. The chain links TRBV11-2 to TRBJ2-3, with D uncertain. CDR3 size: 14 residues. The ends were cut back, 5 bases at V and 6 bases at J, with 15 bases in the middle. The germline CDR1 and CDR2 sequences are SGHAT and FQNNGV. CDR3 bases: TGTGCCAGCAGCGGCTCAGTTATGCGGGATACGCAGTATTTT. This codes for CASSGSVMRDTQYF.

To note about this clonotype: The missing conserved phenylalanine or tryptophan at the end of this CDR3 makes a read error likely. No DNA is shown, since the ends of the CDR3 on it are uncertain; the CDR3 is the one TCRdb lists. The J gene is TRBJ1-1, the V gene TRBV7-2; the listed D gene, TRBD1, was not tested against the DNA. The CDR3 length equals 13 residues, ends included. In germline, CDR1 is SGHTA, CDR2 FQGNSA. The CDR3 protein is CASSFSGTGATLL.

This clonotype was seen a single time. The J gene is TRBJ1-1, the V gene TRBV11-2, with D maybe TRBD1 (6 bases). V was shortened by 5 bases and J by 0 bases, with 13 bases between the two germline ends. In germline, CDR1 is SGHAT, CDR2 FQNNGV. CDR3 length: 15 amino acids. The DNA of the CDR3 is TGTGCCAGCAGCACCAGGACAGCAATGAACACTGAAGCTTTCTTT. This sequence encodes CASSTRTAMNTEAFF.

This clonotype was found many times. The rearrangement joins TRBV3-1 to TRBJ2-7; no reliable D call. The CDR3 spans 13 residues. Germline V lookup: CDR1 LGHDT, CDR2 YNNKEL (reference sequence). V was cut by 4 bases and J by 2 bases, with 9 bases left in between. For the CDR3, the DNA is TGTGCCAGCAGCCCGGGCAGAGCCTACGAGCAGTACTTC. It codes for CASSPGRAYEQYF.

This clonotype came up a few times. J is TRBJ2-3 and V is TRBV20-1, with D perhaps TRBD2 (5 bases). This CDR3 spans 15 amino acids. Germline V gene data show CDR1 as DFQATT and CDR2 as SNEGSKA (reference sequence). V was clipped by 7 bases and J by 4 bases, with 21 bases between them. The CDR3 reads CSGSPTTRPSDTQYF. CDR3 nucleotide sequence: TGCAGTGGCAGCCCGACTACGCGACCGTCAGATACGCAGTATTTT.

This clonotype was found a few times. The chain has TRBV7-9 and TRBJ2-1; perhaps TRBD2 as D (6 bases). CDR3 length equals 16 residues. The germline CDR1 and CDR2 sequences are SEHNR and FQNEAQ (reference sequence). Trimming pared 6 bases from V and 0 bases from J, leaving 15 bases between. In DNA form, the CDR3 reads TGTGCCAGCAGTCAGACGACCGGGGGCTCCTACAATGAGCAGTTCTTC. Protein: CASSQTTGGSYNEQFF.